One and the same sample provided the 14 T cell receptor beta chains below, sequenced in a study of cytomegalovirus exposure and HLA in healthy donors. The study ran its PCR with 60 Vbeta and 13 Jbeta primers. Only in-frame clones appear in the TCRdb table, and some are missing; sequencing was by immunoSEQ multiplex PCR. The data show about 85,000 clones, roughly 80% seen once. The sequenced material came from PBMCs. The receptors were sampled from a man aged 50-59 years in good health and CMV-seropositive.

This clone was counted a few times. This rearrangement joins TRBV5-6 to TRBJ2-4, with 9 bases identical to TRBD2. This CDR3 region has 16 residues. Losses at the gene ends were 4 bases for V and 5 bases for J; bases not matched to a gene: 10. Per the germline V gene, CDR1 is SGHDT and CDR2 is YYEEEE. For the CDR3, the DNA is TGTGCCAGCAGCGCCAGGGGGTTAGCGGGAGAAAACATTCAGTACTTC. Translation: CASSARGLAGENIQYF. Full variable domain (remainder filled in from reference TRBV5-6 and TRBJ2-4): DAGVTQSPTHLIKTRGQQVTLRCSPKSGHDTVSWYQQALGQGPQFIFQYYEEEERQRGNFPDRFSGHQFPNYSSELNVNALLLGDSALYLCASSARGLAGENIQYFGAGTRLSVL.

The rearrangement uses TRBV5-6 and TRBJ1-2; the D gene is possibly TRBD1 (5 bases). V gave up 0 bases and J gave up 7 bases, with 10 bases separating them. This CDR3 spans 13 amino acids. The germline CDR1 and CDR2 sequences are SGHDT and YYEEEE. The CDR3: CASSLVRGGGYTF. For the CDR3, the DNA is TGTGCCAGCAGCTTGGTTAGGGGAGGTGGCTACACCTTC.

This clone was seen a few times. The chain uses TRBV27 and TRBJ2-7; 9 bases fit TRBD1. Germline CDR1 is MNHEY and CDR2 is SMNVEV (reference sequence). The CDR3 consists of 17 residues. J gave up 5 bases and V 3 bases, and 14 bases lay outside the gene matches. The CDR3: CASSFRPPGQGGDEQYF. The CDR3 DNA sequence: TGTGCCAGCAGTTTCCGCCCTCCGGGACAGGGCGGGGACGAGCAGTACTTC.

The chain joins TRBV30 to TRBJ2-7; the D gene is possibly TRBD1 (6 bases). Germline V gives CDR1 GTSNPN, CDR2 SVGIG (reference sequence). V was pared by 2 bases and J by 11 bases, with 16 bases between. The CDR3 totals 12 residues. In DNA form, the CDR3 reads TGTGCCTGGAGTAAACTACAGGGTTTGGAGTACTTC. Its protein is CAWSKLQGLEYF.

On this clone itself: The same CDR3 also results from other DNA sequences found in this sample. The chain carries TRBV7-2 and TRBJ1-1; no clear D gene. Germline assignment: CDR1 SGHTA and CDR2 FQGNSA. The CDR3 is made up of 13 amino acids. V gave up 1 base and J gave up 1 base, with 4 bases separating them. The CDR3 loop reads CASSLDRNTEAFF. The CDR3 DNA reads TGTGCCAGCAGCTTAGACAGGAACACTGAAGCTTTCTTT.

The rearrangement joins TRBV21-1 to TRBJ2-7; the DNA was not used to check the table's D call, TRBD2. TRBV21-1 counts as a pseudogene. The CDR3 has 17 amino acids. This CDR3 is CASTHTPGLATNNEQYF. As DNA, the CDR3 is TGTGCCAGCACCCACACCCCGGGACTAGCGACCAATAACGAGCAGTACTTC.

V is TRBV6-6 and J is TRBJ2-7; D gene uncertain. V lost 6 bases and J 3 bases, leaving 9 bases between the germline ends. This CDR3 has 12 residues. Germline V gene sequence: CDR1 MNHNY, CDR2 SVGAGI (reference sequence). The CDR3 loop is CASSRRVYEQYF. In DNA form, the CDR3 reads TGTGCCAGCAGCCGACGGGTCTACGAGCAGTACTTC.

This clone was seen a single time. This chain connects TRBV4-1 to TRBJ1-1; the D gene is possibly TRBD1 (6 bases). This CDR3 is 15 amino acids long. Trimming took 1 base from V and 7 from J, leaving 16 bases between them. Per germline, CDR1 MGHRA and CDR2 YSYEKL. CDR3 DNA sequence: TGCGCCAGCAGCCAAGTGTCACAGGGCCGGGATGAAGCTTTCTTT. Protein: CASSQVSQGRDEAFF.

The V call is TRBV27, the J call TRBJ1-5, with D maybe TRBD1 (6 bases). This CDR3 comprises 14 residues. Trimming left V 3 bases short and J 4 bases short, with 10 bases between. The germline CDR1 and CDR2 sequences are MNHEY and SMNVEV (reference sequence). The CDR3 region is CASSFGTRNQPQHF. The CDR3 DNA sequence: TGTGCCAGCAGTTTTGGGACACGGAATCAGCCCCAGCATTTT.

The CDR3: CASSESQGPQPQHF. The CDR3 coding sequence is TGTGCCAGCAGTGAGTCGCAGGGCCCTCAGCCCCAGCATTTT. The V gene is TRBV2, the J gene TRBJ1-5, with D perhaps TRBD1 (5 bases). This CDR3 region has 14 residues. Germline CDR1 is SNHLY and CDR2 is FYNNEI. The germline V and J ends were trimmed by 3 bases and 6 bases, with 12 bases remaining between them.

The genes are TRBV19 and TRBJ1-4; D possibly corresponds to TRBD1 (6 bases). The germline V gene encodes CDR1 LNHDA and CDR2 SQIVND (reference sequence). There are 21 residues in the CDR3. The V end was cut by 6 bases, the J end by 5 bases, with 34 bases between. CDR3 in amino acids: CASRITVVGHPLEKLNEKLFF. The CDR3 DNA reads TGTGCCAGTAGGATCACAGTAGTGGGACACCCGCTTGAGAAGCTAAATGAAAAACTGTTTTTT.

Only one count was recorded for this clone. The CDR3 is CASSVALTTEQFF. The CDR3 DNA is TGTGCCAGCAGCGTAGCGCTCACAACTGAGCAGTTCTTC. The rearrangement links TRBV9 to TRBJ2-1, with no clear D. The CDR3 totals 13 residues. Germline CDR1 is SGDLS and CDR2 is YYNGEE. V lost 0 bases and J lost 9, with 10 bases in between.

The rearrangement links TRBV19 to TRBJ1-2, with 8 bases that match TRBD1. The V gene end was trimmed by 4 bases and the J gene end by 2 bases; junction bases not matched to a gene: 3. The CDR3 has 14 residues. From germline, CDR1 is LNHDA and CDR2 SQIVND (reference sequence). CDR3 DNA sequence: TGTGCCAGTAGTACTAGGACAGGGAACTATGGCTACACCTTC. Its protein product is CASSTRTGNYGYTF.

The rearrangement joins TRBV19 to TRBJ1-1, with TRBD1 matching 10 bases. Unmatched junction bases numbered 5, after V lost 10 bases and J lost 0 bases. Germline CDR1 LNHDA, CDR2 SQIVND (reference sequence). This CDR3 has 14 amino acids. DNA of the CDR3: TGTGCCACCTGGGACAGGGGACTGAACACTGAAGCTTTCTTT. Translated, it gives CATWDRGLNTEAFF.